This T cell receptor beta chain was obtained from a study of beta chain features in type 1 diabetes. cDNA synthesis used the whole RNA isolate, giving expressed TCRB sequences. Generated by immunoSEQ multiplex PCR, the TCRdb table keeps only in-frame clones and is missing some. Counted here are around 300,000 clones, around 7.8% occurring once; the ten biggest clones make up 1%. This clone was observed a few times. Trimming shortened V by 0 bases and J by 7 bases, and 16 bases separated the two germline ends. The CDR3 loop spans 15 amino acids. Looked up from germline, CDR1 is SGDLS and CDR2 is YYNGEE.

This chain joins TRBV9 and TRBJ2-5; perhaps TRBD1 as D (5 bases). The sequence came from a woman aged 18 to 35 in good health. The specimen sequenced was central memory CD4+ T cells from blood. CDR3 nucleotide sequence: TGTGCCAGCAGCGTAGCTCCCGTGGGGCCTGGGACCCAGTACTTC. Amino acids: CASSVAPVGPGTQYF.